This TCR beta chain was recorded in a study of blood T cell repertoires in COVID-19. Study at large: From the United States, Italy and Spain came samples of acute and convalescent COVID-19. In each case, the material was cDNA or gDNA derived from T cells, B-cell-depleted T cells, or PBMCs.

Per the original methods: It was from reference gene primer amplification that nucleated cell counts were estimated. The assay was immunoSEQ multiplex PCR, and TCRdb's table has in-frame clones only and misses some. V, J and clone size derive from that table, while D and trimming were established from the DNA sequence. The sample contains about 190,000 clones, roughly 90% of which appear only once. In this sample, this clone turned up once. The germline V gene has CDR1 SGHRS and CDR2 YFSETQ. Between the trimmed V and J ends, which lost 0 bases and 11 bases, there was a span of 8 bases. This CDR3 is built from 12 residues.

Material: peripheral blood. This rearrangement joins TRBV5-1 to TRBJ2-2; TRBD1 is a possible D gene (5 bases). This receptor was identified in a man aged 50 to 60 with acute or convalescent COVID-19. CDR3 in DNA: TGCGCCAGCAGCTTGGCCGACAGAGAGCTGTTTTTT. This codes for CASSLADRELFF.